This T cell receptor beta chain emerged from a study of blood T cell repertoires in COVID-19. There are 16 residues in the CDR3. The J segment lost 5 bases and the V segment lost 8 bases, leaving 14 bases of the junction unmatched. Per germline, CDR1 LGHDT and CDR2 YNNKEL (reference sequence). Only in-frame clones appear in the TCRdb table, and some are missing; sequencing was by immunoSEQ multiplex PCR. This table has about 290,000 clones, roughly 89% appearing once. This clonotype was obtained from a woman between 35 and 50 years old who had recovered from COVID-19. V is TRBV3-1 (or the pseudogene TRBV3-2) and J is TRBJ2-1, with 8 bases matching TRBD2. Sequenced sample: PBMCs or T cells enriched from blood (not recorded which). CDR3 sequence: CASQDSGRGGDNEQFF. CDR3 nucleotides: TGTGCCAGCCAGGACAGCGGGAGAGGTGGGGACAATGAGCAGTTCTTC.